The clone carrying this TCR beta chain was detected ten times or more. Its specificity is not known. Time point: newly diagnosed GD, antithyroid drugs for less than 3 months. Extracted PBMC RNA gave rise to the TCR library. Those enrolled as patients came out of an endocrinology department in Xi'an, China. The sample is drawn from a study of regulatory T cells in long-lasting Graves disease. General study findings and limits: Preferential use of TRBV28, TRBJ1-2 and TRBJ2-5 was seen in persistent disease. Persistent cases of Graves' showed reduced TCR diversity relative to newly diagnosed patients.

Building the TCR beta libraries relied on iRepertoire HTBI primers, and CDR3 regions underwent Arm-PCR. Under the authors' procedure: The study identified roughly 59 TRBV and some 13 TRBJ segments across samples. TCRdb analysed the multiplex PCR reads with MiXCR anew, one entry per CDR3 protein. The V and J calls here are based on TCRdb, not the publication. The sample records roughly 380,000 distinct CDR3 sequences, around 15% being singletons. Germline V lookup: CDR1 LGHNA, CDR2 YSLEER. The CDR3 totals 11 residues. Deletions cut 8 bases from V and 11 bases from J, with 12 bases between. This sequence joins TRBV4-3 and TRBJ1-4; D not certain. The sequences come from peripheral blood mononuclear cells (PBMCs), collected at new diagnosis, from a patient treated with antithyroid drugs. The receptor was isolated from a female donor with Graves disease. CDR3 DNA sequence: TGCGCCAGCCGAGGGCTAGGGAAACTGTTTTTT. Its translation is CASRGLGKLFF.